Included here is one TCR beta chain sequence, with context. Germline loops: CDR1 SGHTA, CDR2 FQGNSA. The CDR3 has 15 residues. V shed 1 base and J 11 bases; nucleotides not matched to a gene: 11. The data were taken from a study of T cell changes during pregnancy in multiple sclerosis. TCRdb's table, derived via immunoSEQ multiplex PCR, lists solely in-frame clones and lacks some. The sample has 45,000 to 55,000 clones, 85% to 95% seen once. This TCR was sampled from a female donor in good health, enrolled as a control in a pregnancy study. The sequences come from CD4+ T cells from peripheral blood mononuclear cells, collected in the second trimester of pregnancy. This chain uses TRBV7-2 with TRBJ2-1; 7 nucleotides agree with TRBD2. The CDR3 loop reads CASSLVAGENLKQFF. DNA for the CDR3: TGTGCCAGCAGCTTAGTGGCGGGGGAGAACCTGAAGCAGTTCTTC.